Listed below are T cell receptor beta chains from one sample, sequenced in a study of cytomegalovirus exposure and HLA in healthy donors. Using immunoSEQ multiplex PCR, the repertoire was profiled, and TCRdb retains in-frame clones only, with some absent. Of 140,000 or so clones listed, 89% are singletons. What was sequenced was PBMCs. These receptors were obtained from a young woman in good health and CMV-seropositive. The conserved cysteine and the conserved F or W are not part of the CDR3 here. The D gene is left open where the match is weak. Size is stated for part of the rows, as once, few or many counts, or as a class when the clone is expanded.

- | TRBV19 | TRBD1 | ASSSTWGQSFYNSPLH
- | TRBV2 | TRBD1 | ASIKDRENPEAF
- | TRBV15 | - | ATSLAYNEQF
- | TRBV15 | TRBD2 | ATSRDNSGAYNEQF
few | TRBV28 | - | ASSLFGSYEQY
- | TRBV19 | TRBD1 | ASSIGQGTTNEKLF
- | TRBV7-2 | TRBD1 | ASSLEQGAHNEQF
- | TRBV29-1 | - | SALGDEKLF
- | TRBV4-3 | - | ASSQGPRGNQPQH
- | TRBV9 | - | ASSVDRPSYNEQF
- | TRBV28 | TRBD1 | ASSRNRGLGEKLF
- | TRBV15 | - | ATSRDYIEQY
- | TRBV5-5 | - | ASSLVPGSGNTIY
- | TRBV5-1 | TRBD2 | ASSRLTSLETQY
- | TRBV28 | TRBD1 | ASSSRGTGGNSPLH
- | TRBV5-4 | - | ASSLSGSGSYNEQF
- | TRBV30 | - | AWRLFHPSHYGYT
- | TRBV5-6 | TRBD2 | ASSFGGTSYNEQF
- | TRBV11-2 | - | ASSLVVSRAKNIQY
- | TRBV7-8 | TRBD1 | ASSHKTGGGEKLF
once | TRBV7-2 | - | ASSDVAGSYNEQF
- | TRBV16 | - | ASSPGSQGPQH
- | TRBV7-8 | - | ASSQNTGSSYNEQF
- | TRBV9 | - | ASSAKAPAGTYNEQF
- | TRBV27 | TRBD1 | ASSLEGAYQPQH
- | TRBV9 | TRBD1 | ASSVTGGPYEQY
- | TRBV9 | - | ASSVAGPGEQF
- | TRBV7-9 | - | ASTLLQGGSGYT
- | TRBV7-8 | TRBD1 | ASSSGTGAYEQY
- | TRBV6-5 | TRBD1 | ASRGTGGAYGYT